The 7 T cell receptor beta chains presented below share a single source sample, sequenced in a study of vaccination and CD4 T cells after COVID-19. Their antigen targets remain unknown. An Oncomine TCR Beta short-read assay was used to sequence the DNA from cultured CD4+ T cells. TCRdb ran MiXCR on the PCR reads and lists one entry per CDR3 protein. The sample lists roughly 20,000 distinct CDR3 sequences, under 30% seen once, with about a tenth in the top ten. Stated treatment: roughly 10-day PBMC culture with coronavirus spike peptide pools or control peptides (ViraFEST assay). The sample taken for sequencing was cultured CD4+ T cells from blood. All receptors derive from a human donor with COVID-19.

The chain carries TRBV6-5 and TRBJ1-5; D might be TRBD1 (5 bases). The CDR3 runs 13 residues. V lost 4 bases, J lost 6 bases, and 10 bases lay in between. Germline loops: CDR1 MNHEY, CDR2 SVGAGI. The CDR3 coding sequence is TGTGCCAGCAGTTCTGATGACAGTCAGCCCCAGCATTTT. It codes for CASSSDDSQPQHF.

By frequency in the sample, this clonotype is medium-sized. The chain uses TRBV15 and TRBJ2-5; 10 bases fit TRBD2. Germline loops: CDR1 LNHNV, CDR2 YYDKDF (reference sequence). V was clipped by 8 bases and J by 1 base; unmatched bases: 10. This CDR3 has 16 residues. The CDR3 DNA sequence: TGTGCCACCCAAGGCCAGCGGGGGGGTTTCCAAGAGACCCAGTACTTC. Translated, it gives CATQGQRGGFQETQYF.

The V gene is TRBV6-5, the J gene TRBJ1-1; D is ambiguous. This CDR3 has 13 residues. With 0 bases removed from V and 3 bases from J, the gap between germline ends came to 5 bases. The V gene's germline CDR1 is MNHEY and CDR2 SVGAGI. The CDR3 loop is CASSYSFDTEAFF. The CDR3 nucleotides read TGTGCCAGCAGTTACTCGTTTGACACTGAAGCTTTCTTT.

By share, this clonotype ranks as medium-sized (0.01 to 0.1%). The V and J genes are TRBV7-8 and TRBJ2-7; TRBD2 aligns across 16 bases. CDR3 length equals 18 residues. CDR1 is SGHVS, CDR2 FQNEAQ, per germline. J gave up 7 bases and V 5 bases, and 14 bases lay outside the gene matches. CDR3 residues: CASSDPGTSGGVRWEQYF. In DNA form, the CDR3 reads TGTGCCAGCAGCGACCCCGGGACTAGCGGGGGGGTTCGATGGGAGCAGTACTTC.

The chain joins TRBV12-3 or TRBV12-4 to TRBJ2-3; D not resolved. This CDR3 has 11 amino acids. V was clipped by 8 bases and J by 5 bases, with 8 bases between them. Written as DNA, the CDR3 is TGTGCCAGCGAATCGGGAGATACGCAGTATTTT. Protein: CASESGDTQYF.

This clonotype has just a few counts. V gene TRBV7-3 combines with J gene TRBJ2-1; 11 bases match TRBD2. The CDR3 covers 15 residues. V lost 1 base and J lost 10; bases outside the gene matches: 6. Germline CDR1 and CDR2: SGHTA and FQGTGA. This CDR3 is CASSLSSGGAFEQFF. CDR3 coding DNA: TGTGCCAGCAGCTTAAGTAGCGGGGGGGCTTTCGAGCAGTTCTTC.

CDR3 nucleotide sequence: TGTGCCAGTAGTATAGATCTATGGGCGGGGGGGCGGAAAGAGACCCAGTACTTC. Translated: CASSIDLWAGGRKETQYF. The chain has TRBV19 and TRBJ2-5, with TRBD2 matching 9 bases. J gave up 3 bases and V 0 bases, and 11 bases lay outside the gene matches. Germline V gives CDR1 LNHDA, CDR2 SQIVND (reference sequence). CDR3 size: 18 residues. Full variable domain (outside the CDR3, taken from reference TRBV19 and TRBJ2-5): DGGITQSPKYLFRKEGQNVTLSCEQNLNHDAMYWYRQDPGQGLRLIYYSQIVNDFQKGDIAEGYSVSREKKESFPLTVTSAQKNPTAFYLCASSIDLWAGGRKETQYFGPGTRLLVL.